The entry below gives a single T cell receptor beta chain sequence along with its context. Germline CDR1 and CDR2: SGHRS and YFSETQ. The ends lost 3 bases at V and 9 bases at J; junction bases unmatched: 10. CDR3 length: 14 residues. One entry per CDR3 protein, called by TCRdb with MiXCR from the RT-PCR reads. Here the sample spans about a million distinct CDR3 sequences, more than 15% being singletons. The data derive from a study of patients and donors after allogeneic stem cell transplantation. The source is a human donor who was either an allogeneic HSCT recipient or a stem cell or donor lymphocyte infusion donor (not recorded which). It is not recorded whose cells these are; they may come from a transplant donor. The rearrangement joins TRBV5-1 to TRBJ2-7, with 9 bases identical to TRBD1. Material: blood, either unsorted or a sorted T cell fraction (not recorded which). CDR3 sequence reads: CASSSGTGSGWQYF. Written as DNA, the CDR3 is TGCGCCAGCAGCTCCGGGACAGGGTCAGGGTGGCAGTACTTC. The full variable domain, rest sourced from reference TRBV5-1 and TRBJ2-7, is KAGVTQTPRYLIKTRGQQVTLSCSPISGHRSVSWYQQTPGQGLQFLFEYFSETQRNKGNFPGRFSGRQFSNSRSEMNVSTLELGDSALYLCASSSGTGSGWQYFGPGTRLTVT.